These 32 T cell receptor beta chains share one sample of origin, sequenced in a study of immune evolution from preneoplasia to lung adenocarcinoma. TCRdb's copy holds only in-frame clones and misses some; the assay was immunoSEQ multiplex PCR. The sample shows around 6,400 clones, more than 80% of them seen only once. The sample comprised FFPE invasive lung adenocarcinoma tissue. Receptor source: a person aged 50-75 years with lung adenocarcinoma.

Notes on this clone: One end of the junction is discordant with germline, which a read error may explain. This chain links TRBV15 with TRBJ2-5, with D perhaps assigned TRBD1 or TRBD2 (5 bases each). This CDR3 has 14 amino acids. Germline V lookup: CDR1 LNHNV, CDR2 YYDKDF (reference sequence). CDR3 coding DNA: TGTGCCACCAACAGAGATGGGGGTGAAGAGACCCAGTACTTC. Translation: CATNRDGGEETQYF. Full variable domain (rest looked up from reference TRBV15 and TRBJ2-5): DAMVIQNPRYQVTQFGKPVTLSCSQTLNHNVMYWYQQKSSQAPKLLFHYYDKDFNNEADTPDNFQSRRPNTSFCFLDIRSPGLGDTAMYLCATNRDGGEETQYFGPGTRLLVL.

The chain joins TRBV7-9 to TRBJ1-1; a possible D gene is TRBD1 (5 bases). CDR3 length: 14 amino acids. CDR1 and CDR2 (germline): SEHNR, FQNEAQ (reference sequence). With 4 bases removed from V and 4 bases from J, the gap between germline ends came to 13 bases. Here the CDR3 DNA reads TGTGCCAGCAGCTCTACCACGGGGGGCACTGAAGCTTTCTTT. Translated: CASSSTTGGTEAFF.

The chain has TRBV30 and TRBJ2-7, with TRBD1 as a possible D gene (7 bases). The CDR3 contains 13 residues. V lost 3 bases to trimming and J lost 5 bases, with 14 bases between them. Germline V gene sequence: CDR1 GTSNPN, CDR2 SVGIG (reference sequence). CDR3 sequence (DNA): TGTGCCTGGAGGAAGGGGGCTAGCGACGAGCAGTACTTC. Its translation is CAWRKGASDEQYF.

This clone came up a few times. The genes are TRBV6-4 and TRBJ2-3; D gene ambiguous. V was cut by 2 bases and J by 3 bases, with 9 bases left in between. CDR1 is MRHNA, CDR2 SNTAGT, per germline. The CDR3 loop spans 14 amino acids. CDR3 region: CASSDNAETDTQYF. The CDR3 DNA is TGTGCCAGCAGTGACAATGCGGAGACAGATACGCAGTATTTT.

The chain combines TRBV7-9 with TRBJ2-1; perhaps TRBD1 as D (6 bases). The germline V gene has CDR1 SEHNR and CDR2 FQNEAQ (reference sequence). The CDR3 is made up of 15 amino acids. The germline V and J ends were trimmed by 5 bases and 6 bases, with 17 bases remaining between them. The DNA for the CDR3 is TGTGCCAGCAGCCCTACAACAGGGTTTTCCAATGAGCAGTTCTTC. It is translated as CASSPTTGFSNEQFF.

The V gene is TRBV5-4, the J gene TRBJ1-4; 8 bases match TRBD1. J gave up 7 bases and V 4 bases, and 12 bases lay outside the gene matches. The CDR3 spans 16 residues. The germline V gene encodes CDR1 SGHNT and CDR2 YYREEE (reference sequence). In DNA form, the CDR3 reads TGTGCCAGCAGCACCGGACAGGGTGGGGAGCCTGAAAAACTGTTTTTT. Translated, it gives CASSTGQGGEPEKLFF.

The rearrangement uses TRBV30 and TRBJ2-2, with D hard to call. V was shortened by 3 bases and J by 1 base, with 3 bases between the two germline ends. Germline loops: CDR1 GTSNPN, CDR2 SVGIG (reference sequence). CDR3 length: 12 residues. CDR3 nucleotide sequence: TGTGCCTGGAGACAGAACACCGGGGAGCTGTTTTTT. It codes for CAWRQNTGELFF.

The chain joins TRBV28 to TRBJ1-4; D perhaps matches TRBD1 (5 bases). Trimming removed 2 bases at V and 8 bases at J, with 21 bases between. The V gene's germline CDR1 is MDHEN and CDR2 SYDVKM. This CDR3 comprises 17 residues. Here the CDR3 reads CASSLRSGGVSGEKLFF. The CDR3 DNA is TGTGCCAGCAGTTTAAGGTCGGGGGGGGTTAGTGGAGAAAAACTGTTTTTT.

The CDR3 region is CASKLMPNTGELFF. CDR3 sequence (DNA): TGTGCCAGCAAACTAATGCCAAACACCGGGGAGCTGTTTTTT. The V and J genes are TRBV11-2 and TRBJ2-2; no firm D call. Germline lookup yields CDR1 SGHAT and CDR2 FQNNGV. Between the trimmed V and J ends, which lost 7 bases and 2 bases, there was a span of 11 bases. There are 14 residues in the CDR3.

The rearrangement joins TRBV5-8 to TRBJ1-4; perhaps TRBD1 as D (6 bases). The CDR3 is made up of 14 amino acids. From germline, CDR1 is SGHTS and CDR2 YDEGEE. V shed 4 bases and J shed 5 bases, with 12 bases lying between them. This CDR3 reads CASSPRGGNEKLFF. In nucleotides, the CDR3 is TGTGCCAGCAGCCCGCGAGGGGGGAATGAAAAACTGTTTTTT. The full variable domain, with the rest looked up from reference TRBV5-8 and TRBJ1-4, is EAGVTQSPTHLIKTRGQQATLRCSPISGHTSVYWYQQALGLGLQFLLWYDEGEERNRGNFPPRFSGRQFPNYSSELNVNALELEDSALYLCASSPRGGNEKLFFGSGTQLSVL.

This clone was counted once. This rearrangement joins TRBV5-1 to TRBJ2-3; D is perhaps TRBD1 (6 bases). The V and J ends lost 4 bases and 2 bases respectively, with 11 bases between them. This CDR3 has 14 amino acids. From germline, CDR1 is SGHRS and CDR2 YFSETQ. The CDR3 bases are TGCGCCAGCAGCCGACAGGAACACACAGATACGCAGTATTTT. Protein: CASSRQEHTDTQYF.

The rearrangement joins TRBV5-1 to TRBJ2-7, with 10 bases that match TRBD2. This CDR3 is built from 13 residues. V was pared by 7 bases and J by 1 base, with 2 bases of the junction left unmatched. The germline CDR1 and CDR2 sequences are SGHRS and YFSETQ. CDR3 in amino acids: CASRAGGSYEQYF. CDR3 in DNA: TGCGCCAGCCGAGCGGGAGGGTCCTACGAGCAGTACTTC.

V gene TRBV14 combines with J gene TRBJ1-1; D unresolved. This CDR3 has 18 amino acids. Trimming took off 2 bases at V and 11 bases at J, with 30 bases between the two ends. CDR1 is SGHDN, CDR2 FVKESK, per germline. CDR3 amino acids: CASSQSASRTSDPWYAFF. The DNA for the CDR3 is TGTGCCAGCAGCCAAAGTGCATCAAGGACTTCGGACCCCTGGTACGCTTTCTTT. Variable domain in full (rest from reference TRBV14 and TRBJ1-1): EAGVTQFPSHSVIEKGQTVTLRCDPISGHDNLYWYRRVMGKEIKFLLHFVKESKQDESGMPNNRFLAERTGGTYSTLKVQPAELEDSGVYFCASSQSASRTSDPWYAFFGQGTRLTVV.

The genes are TRBV6-1 and TRBJ2-3, with D perhaps TRBD2 (6 bases). Germline CDR1 MNHNS, CDR2 SASEGT. The length of the CDR3 is 15 residues. V lost 0 bases and J lost 6, with 13 bases in between. The CDR3 protein is CASSEAGGTSDTQYF. DNA for the CDR3: TGTGCCAGCAGTGAAGCGGGAGGTACATCCGATACGCAGTATTTT.

This chain joins TRBV18 and TRBJ2-5; 7 bases are a match to TRBD2. The germline CDR1 and CDR2 sequences are KGHSH and LQKENI. The CDR3 has 16 amino acids. V was pared by 0 bases and J by 1 base, with 5 bases of the junction left unmatched. The CDR3 sequence is CASSPPQGGSQETQYF. CDR3 bases: TGTGCCAGCTCACCACCCCAGGGAGGGAGCCAAGAGACCCAGTACTTC. The full variable domain, completed using reference TRBV18 and TRBJ2-5, is NAGVMQNPRHLVRRRGQEARLRCSPMKGHSHVYWYRQLPEEGLKFMVYLQKENIIDESGMPKERFSAEFPKEGPSILRIQQVVRGDSAAYFCASSPPQGGSQETQYFGPGTRLLVL.

The table lists this clone with a count of one. The rearrangement links TRBV9 to TRBJ2-2, with 7 bases matching TRBD1. After removal of 6 bases from V and 7 bases from J, the junction contained 12 bases not matched to a gene. Germline CDR1 is SGDLS and CDR2 is YYNGEE. The CDR3 runs to 15 residues. CDR3 loop: CASTRTTGSGGELFF. CDR3 DNA sequence: TGTGCCAGCACCCGCACGACAGGGTCGGGCGGGGAGCTGTTTTTT.

The CDR3 spells CAISESESSYEQYF. As DNA, the CDR3 is TGTGCCATCAGTGAGTCCGAGAGCTCCTACGAGCAGTACTTC. The genes are TRBV10-3 and TRBJ2-7, with D unresolved. The CDR3 has 14 residues. Trimming took 0 bases from V and 0 from J, leaving 6 bases between them. Germline loops: CDR1 ENHRY, CDR2 SYGVKD.

The CDR3 here is CASSLGSGGLGEQFF. The DNA of the CDR3 is TGTGCCAGCAGCTTAGGGTCCGGGGGGCTAGGTGAGCAGTTCTTC. The chain recombines TRBV7-3 with TRBJ2-1, with D perhaps TRBD2 (7 bases). Trimming took off 2 bases at V and 9 bases at J, with 17 bases between the two ends. CDR3 size: 15 residues. Germline V gene lookup returns CDR1 SGHTA and CDR2 FQGTGA.

The chain employs TRBV11-2 and TRBJ1-5, with D tentatively TRBD1 (6 bases). V lost 1 base and J lost 2, with 9 bases in between. The CDR3 covers 15 residues. The germline CDR1 and CDR2 sequences are SGHAT and FQNNGV. The CDR3 sequence: CASSLVGGGNQPQHF. CDR3 in DNA: TGTGCCAGCAGCTTAGTAGGGGGGGGCAATCAGCCCCAGCATTTT. The full variable domain, rest sourced from reference TRBV11-2 and TRBJ1-5, is EAGVAQSPRYKIIEKRQSVAFWCNPISGHATLYWYQQILGQGPKLLIQFQNNGVVDDSQLPKDRFSAERLKGVDSTLKIQPAKLEDSAVYLCASSLVGGGNQPQHFGDGTRLSIL.

Here the CDR3 DNA reads TGTGCCAGTAGTATAGCCCGGACAGGCTCCTATGGCTACACCTTC. Translated, it gives CASSIARTGSYGYTF. The chain uses TRBV19 and TRBJ1-2, with TRBD1 identical over 7 bases. Germline V gene lookup returns CDR1 LNHDA and CDR2 SQIVND (reference sequence). Unmatched junction bases numbered 6, after V lost 1 base and J lost 4 bases. The CDR3 is 15 amino acids.

This clone has just one count. One end of the junction varies from germline; a read error may be responsible. The V call is TRBV5-8, the J call TRBJ2-3; D is undetermined. The CDR3 is made up of 14 amino acids. In germline, CDR1 is SGHTS, CDR2 YDEGEE. In nucleotides, the CDR3 is TGTGCTAGCAGCTCGGCACCCGAGACAGATACGCAGTATTTT. Amino acids: CASSSAPETDTQYF.

DNA for the CDR3: TGTGCCAGCAGCCCGCCGCCAGAGGAGGAAGAGACCCAGTACTTC. Encoded protein: CASSPPPEEEETQYF. The chain recombines TRBV7-6 with TRBJ2-5; D perhaps matches TRBD2 (5 bases). V lost 5 bases, J lost 3 bases, and 16 bases lay in between. Per germline, CDR1 SGHVS and CDR2 FNYEAQ. This CDR3 has 15 residues. The entire variable domain, with the rest obtained from reference TRBV7-6 and TRBJ2-5, is as follows: GAGVSQSPRYKVTKRGQDVALRCDPISGHVSLYWYRQALGQGPEFLTYFNYEAQQDKSGLPNDRFSAERPEGSISTLTIQRTEQRDSAMYRCASSPPPEEEETQYFGPGTRLLVL.

V is TRBV7-9 and J is TRBJ1-4, with TRBD1 identical over 12 bases. Per germline, CDR1 SEHNR and CDR2 FQNEAQ (reference sequence). CDR3 length: 17 amino acids. V was pared by 5 bases and J by 3 bases, with 7 bases of the junction left unmatched. CDR3: CASSPGGQGASNEKLFF. CDR3 sequence (DNA): TGTGCCAGCAGCCCAGGGGGACAGGGGGCTTCTAATGAAAAACTGTTTTTT.

The chain employs TRBV11-3 and TRBJ2-3; TRBD2 aligns across 9 bases. The CDR3 runs 15 residues. In germline, CDR1 is SGHNT, CDR2 YENEEA. Trimming cost V 1 base and J 5 bases; bases outside gene matches: 4. The CDR3 here is CASSLGGRAIDTQYF. As DNA, the CDR3 is TGTGCCAGCAGCTTAGGCGGGAGGGCCATAGATACGCAGTATTTT.

The chain uses TRBV7-9 and TRBJ2-7; 10 bases fit TRBD1. After removal of 1 base from V and 3 bases from J, the junction contained 3 bases not matched to a gene. This CDR3 has 15 amino acids. Germline V gene data show CDR1 as SEHNR and CDR2 as FQNEAQ (reference sequence). CDR3 sequence reads: CASSLVTGGRYEQYF. CDR3 in DNA: TGTGCCAGCAGCTTAGTGACAGGGGGCCGCTACGAGCAGTACTTC.

This chain joins TRBV7-9 and TRBJ2-1, with no clear D. This CDR3 has 15 residues. Germline CDR1 is SEHNR and CDR2 is FQNEAQ (reference sequence). The ends were cut back, 4 bases at V and 0 bases at J, with 10 bases in the middle. CDR3 in amino acids: CASSSLDGSYNEQFF. For the CDR3, the DNA is TGTGCCAGCAGCTCGCTCGACGGCTCCTACAATGAGCAGTTCTTC.

This chain links TRBV4-1 with TRBJ2-2; D perhaps matches TRBD2 (7 bases). Trimming cost V 1 base and J 3 bases, with 12 bases left between them. The CDR3 runs 16 residues. Germline V gene lookup returns CDR1 MGHRA and CDR2 YSYEKL. CDR3 region: CASSQVGGPHTGELFF. Here the CDR3 DNA reads TGCGCCAGCAGCCAAGTGGGGGGGCCCCACACCGGGGAGCTGTTTTTT.

This chain links TRBV29-1 with TRBJ2-7; no definite D call. Trimming cost V 4 bases and J 5 bases, with 18 bases left between them. The CDR3 has 14 amino acids. Germline V gives CDR1 SQVTM, CDR2 ANQGSEA. CDR3 in amino acids: CSVGGRSLGDEQYF. The CDR3 coding sequence is TGCAGCGTTGGTGGACGGTCTCTTGGGGACGAGCAGTACTTC.

The chain recombines TRBV6-5 with TRBJ2-7, with D unclear. The germline gives CDR1 MNHEY, CDR2 SVGAGI. The CDR3 is 14 residues long. Trimming stripped 0 bases from V and 6 bases from J, with 12 bases between. This chain's CDR3 is CASSYSDRSREQYF. The CDR3 nucleotides are TGTGCCAGCAGTTACTCGGATAGGTCGCGCGAGCAGTACTTC.

The V gene is TRBV9, the J gene TRBJ1-3; a possible D gene is TRBD1 (6 bases). Trimming stripped 0 bases from V and 4 bases from J, with 11 bases between. This CDR3 has 15 residues. Germline CDR1 is SGDLS and CDR2 is YYNGEE. DNA for the CDR3: TGTGCCAGCAGCGTAGGGGGGGCGCGCGGAAACACCATATATTTT. Protein product: CASSVGGARGNTIYF.

V usage is TRBV29-1 and J usage is TRBJ2-7; 9 bases agree with TRBD1. The CDR3 length is 17 residues. V was pared by 0 bases and J by 0 bases, with 9 bases of the junction left unmatched. Germline V gives CDR1 SQVTM, CDR2 ANQGSEA. The CDR3 protein is CSVEDLAGTGHSYEQYF. In DNA, the CDR3 is TGCAGCGTTGAAGATCTGGCCGGGACAGGGCACTCCTACGAGCAGTACTTC.

The V gene is TRBV6-1, the J gene TRBJ2-1, with D hard to call. CDR1 and CDR2 (germline): MNHNS, SASEGT. V lost 1 base, J lost 0 bases, and 10 bases lay in between. The CDR3 is 16 residues long. The CDR3 is CASSEGGLSSYNEQFF. The DNA of the CDR3 is TGTGCCAGCAGTGAAGGTGGGCTAAGCTCCTACAATGAGCAGTTCTTC.